In its sample, the clone carrying this T cell receptor beta chain was seen a few times. This sample is part of a study of T-cell reconstitution after alpha-beta-depleted transplantation in children. Unique molecular identifiers tagged the TCRbeta library. Via MiXCR, TCRdb re-called the PCR reads, giving one row per CDR3 protein. The data show about 460,000 distinct CDR3 sequences, with roughly an eighth seen just once and 5% to 6% held by the top ten. The CDR3 extends over 14 amino acids. Trimming left V 2 bases short and J 6 bases short, with 12 bases between. Germline V gives CDR1 SEHNR, CDR2 FQNEAQ (reference sequence).

The origin of this receptor is a human donor who donated a stem cell graft to a child with combined immunodeficiency. The sample here was PBMCs from the stem cell graft donor, taken from the stem cell graft. The J gene is TRBJ2-3, the V gene TRBV7-9; D is ambiguous. This CDR3 is CASSLRSRSDTQYF. The CDR3 bases are TGTGCCAGCAGCTTAAGAAGCAGGAGCGATACGCAGTATTTT.